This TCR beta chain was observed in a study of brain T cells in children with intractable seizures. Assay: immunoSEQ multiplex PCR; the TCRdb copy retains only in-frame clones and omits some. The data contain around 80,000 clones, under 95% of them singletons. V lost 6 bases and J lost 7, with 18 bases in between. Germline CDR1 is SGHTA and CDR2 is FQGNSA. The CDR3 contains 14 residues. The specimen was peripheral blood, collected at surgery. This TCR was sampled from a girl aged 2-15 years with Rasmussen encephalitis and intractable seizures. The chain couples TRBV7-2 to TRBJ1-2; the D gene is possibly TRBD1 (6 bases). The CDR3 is CASSPRRDIAGYTF. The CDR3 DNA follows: TGTGCCAGCAGTCCCCGGCGGGACATAGCTGGCTACACCTTC.